This is a list of T cell receptor beta chains from one sample in a study of CD8 T cells in Susac syndrome. TCRdb re-analysed the immunoSEQ multiplex PCR reads in MiXCR, keeping a single row per CDR3 protein. The sample includes some 130,000 distinct CDR3 sequences, less than 95% seen only once; the top ten take around 0.12%. The sequenced sample consisted of CD4+ T cells from PBMCs. These receptors originate from a human donor with multiple sclerosis. Each CDR3 is given with its conserved first and last residue. D genes are given only for firm matches. Rows give clone size only sometimes, using once, few, many, or a class for an expanded clone.

j_call,v_call,cdr3_length,d_call,clone_size,cdr3_aa,cdr3_nt
TRBJ1-1,TRBV4-3,11,-,-,CASSQKGEAFF,TGCGCCAGCAGCCAGAAGGGAGAAGCTTTCTTT
TRBJ1-1,TRBV5-6,13,-,few,CASSLVPNTEAFF,TGTGCCAGCAGCTTGGTCCCGAACACTGAAGCTTTCTTT
TRBJ2-3,TRBV9,17,TRBD2,once,CASSAPSGRDPTDTQYF,TGTGCCAGCAGCGCGCCTAGCGGGAGGGACCCCACAGATACGCAGTATTTT
TRBJ2-7,TRBV2,16,TRBD2,-,CASRESRGRLPYEQYF,TGTGCCAGCAGGGAGTCCCGCGGGAGGCTCCCCTACGAGCAGTACTTC
TRBJ2-3,TRBV24-1,17,TRBD1,-,CATSDPAGTGAADTQYF,TGTGCCACCAGTGACCCGGCCGGGACAGGGGCTGCAGATACGCAGTATTTT
TRBJ1-2,TRBV6-6,15,-,-,CASSTTGPVNYGYTF,TGTGCCAGCAGTACCACGGGCCCGGTAAACTATGGCTACACCTTC
TRBJ1-3,TRBV10-3,15,TRBD1,-,CAISEAGGSGNTIYF,TGTGCCATCAGTGAGGCAGGGGGCAGTGGAAACACCATATATTTT
TRBJ1-1,TRBV19,15,-,-,CASSTPTLLGTEAFF,TGTGCCAGTAGTACCCCGACTCTACTGGGTACTGAAGCTTTCTTT
TRBJ1-5,TRBV11-2,14,TRBD1,-,CASSPDRANQPQHF,TGTGCCAGCAGCCCCGACAGGGCCAATCAGCCCCAGCATTTT
TRBJ2-7,TRBV7-9,16,-,-,CASSSRGLGVSGEQYF,TGTGCCAGCAGCAGCCGAGGTCTGGGGGTTTCGGGAGAGCAGTACTTC
TRBJ2-7,TRBV7-3,19,-,-,CASSLRRDNPRVPPYEQYF,TGTGCCAGCAGCTTACGGAGGGACAACCCACGGGTTCCACCCTACGAGCAGTACTTC
TRBJ2-4,TRBV6-6,11,-,-,CASSNKNIQYF,TGTGCCAGCAGTAATAAGAACATTCAGTACTTC
TRBJ1-1,TRBV18,11,-,few,CASSPKTEAFF,TGTGCCAGCTCCCCTAAGACCGAAGCTTTCTTT
TRBJ2-7,TRBV2,14,TRBD2,-,CASSLAGALYEQYF,TGTGCCAGCAGTCTAGCGGGAGCTCTCTACGAGCAGTACTTC
TRBJ1-2,TRBV12-3/TRBV12-4,15,TRBD1,-,CASSGQGALNYGYTF,TGTGCCAGCAGCGGACAGGGCGCCCTAAACTATGGCTACACCTTC
TRBJ2-2,TRBV5-6,16,-,-,CASRHRGVSGTGELFF,TGTGCCAGCAGGCATCGAGGGGTTAGTGGCACCGGGGAGCTGTTTTTT
TRBJ2-7,TRBV6-5,13,-,-,CASSYPDRPEQYF,TGTGCCAGCAGTTACCCGGACAGACCCGAGCAGTACTTC
TRBJ2-2,TRBV6-1,16,TRBD2,-,CASSDPAGGRAGELFF,TGTGCCAGCAGTGATCCGGCGGGAGGTCGTGCCGGGGAGCTGTTTTTT
TRBJ1-1,TRBV29-1,14,-,-,CSVRTGTGNTEAFF,TGCAGCGTACGAACTGGGACGGGGAACACTGAAGCTTTCTTT
TRBJ1-1,TRBV30,13,-,-,CAWSVLGATEAFF,TGTGCCTGGAGTGTATTGGGGGCAACTGAAGCTTTCTTT
TRBJ1-1,TRBV6-6,14,-,once,CASMGADGNTEAFF,TGTGCCAGCATGGGGGCGGACGGGAACACTGAAGCTTTCTTT
TRBJ1-2,TRBV29-1,14,TRBD1,-,CSVRPGTVLYGYTF,TGCAGCGTCCGTCCCGGGACAGTCCTCTATGGCTACACCTTC